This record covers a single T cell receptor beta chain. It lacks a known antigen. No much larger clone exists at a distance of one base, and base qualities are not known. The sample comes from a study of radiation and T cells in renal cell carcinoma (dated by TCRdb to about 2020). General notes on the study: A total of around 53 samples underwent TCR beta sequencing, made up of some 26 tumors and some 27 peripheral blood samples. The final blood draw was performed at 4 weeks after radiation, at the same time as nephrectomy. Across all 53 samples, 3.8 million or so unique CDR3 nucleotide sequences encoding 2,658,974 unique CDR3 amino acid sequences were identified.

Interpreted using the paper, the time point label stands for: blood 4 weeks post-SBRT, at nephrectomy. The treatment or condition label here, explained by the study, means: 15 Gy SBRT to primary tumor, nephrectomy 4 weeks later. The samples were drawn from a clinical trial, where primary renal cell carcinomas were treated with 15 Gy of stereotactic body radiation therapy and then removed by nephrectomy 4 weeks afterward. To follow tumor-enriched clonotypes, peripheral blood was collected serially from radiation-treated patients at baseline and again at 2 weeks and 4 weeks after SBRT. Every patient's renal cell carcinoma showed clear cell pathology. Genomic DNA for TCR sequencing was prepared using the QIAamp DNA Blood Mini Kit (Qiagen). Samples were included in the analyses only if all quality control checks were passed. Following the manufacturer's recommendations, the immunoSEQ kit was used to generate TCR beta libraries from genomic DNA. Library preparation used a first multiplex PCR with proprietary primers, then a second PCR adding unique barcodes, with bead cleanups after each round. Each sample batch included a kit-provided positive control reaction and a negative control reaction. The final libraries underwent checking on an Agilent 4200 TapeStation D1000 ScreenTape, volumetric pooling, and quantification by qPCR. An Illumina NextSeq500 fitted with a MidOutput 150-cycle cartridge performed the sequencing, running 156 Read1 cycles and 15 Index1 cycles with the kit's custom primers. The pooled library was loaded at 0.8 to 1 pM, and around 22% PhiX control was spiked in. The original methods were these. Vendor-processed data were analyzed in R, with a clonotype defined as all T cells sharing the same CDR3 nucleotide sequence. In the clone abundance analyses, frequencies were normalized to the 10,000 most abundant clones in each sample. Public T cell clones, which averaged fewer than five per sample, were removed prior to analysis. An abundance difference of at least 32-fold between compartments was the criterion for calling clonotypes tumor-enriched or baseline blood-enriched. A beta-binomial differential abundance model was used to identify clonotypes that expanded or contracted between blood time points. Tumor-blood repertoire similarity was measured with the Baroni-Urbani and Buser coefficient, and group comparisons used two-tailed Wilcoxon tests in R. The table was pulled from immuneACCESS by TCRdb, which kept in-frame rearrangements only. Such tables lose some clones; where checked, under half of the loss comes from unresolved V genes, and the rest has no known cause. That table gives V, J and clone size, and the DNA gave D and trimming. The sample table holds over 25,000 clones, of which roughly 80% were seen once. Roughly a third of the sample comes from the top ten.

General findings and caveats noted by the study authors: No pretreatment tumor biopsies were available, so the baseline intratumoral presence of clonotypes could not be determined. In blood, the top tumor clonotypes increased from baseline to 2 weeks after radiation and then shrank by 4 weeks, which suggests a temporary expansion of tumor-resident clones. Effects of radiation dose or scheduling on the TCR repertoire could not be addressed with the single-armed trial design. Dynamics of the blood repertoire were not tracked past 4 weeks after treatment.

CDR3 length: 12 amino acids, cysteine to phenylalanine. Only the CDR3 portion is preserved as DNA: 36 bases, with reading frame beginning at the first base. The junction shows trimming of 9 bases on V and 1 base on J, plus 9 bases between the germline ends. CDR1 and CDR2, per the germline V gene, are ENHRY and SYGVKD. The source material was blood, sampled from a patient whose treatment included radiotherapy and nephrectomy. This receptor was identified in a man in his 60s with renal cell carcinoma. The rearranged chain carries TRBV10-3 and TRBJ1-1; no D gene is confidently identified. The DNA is TGTGCCATTTCTATCACGAACACTGAAGCTTTCTTT. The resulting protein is CAISITNTEAFF.